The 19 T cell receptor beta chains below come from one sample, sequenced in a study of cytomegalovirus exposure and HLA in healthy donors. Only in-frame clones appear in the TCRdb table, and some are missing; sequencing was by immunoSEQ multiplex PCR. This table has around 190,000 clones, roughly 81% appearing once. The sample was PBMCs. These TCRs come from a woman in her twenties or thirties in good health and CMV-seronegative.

Here the CDR3 reads CASSYGDRVKLFF. CDR3 sequence (DNA): TGTGCCAGCAGTTATGGGGACAGGGTCAAACTGTTTTTT. The chain is built from TRBV6-6 and TRBJ1-4, with 9 positions matching TRBD1. CDR1 MNHNY and CDR2 SVGAGI come from the germline V gene (reference sequence). The CDR3 is 13 amino acids. Trimming cost V 3 bases and J 11 bases; bases outside gene matches: 4.

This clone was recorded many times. The CDR3 reads CASSNGGGGSYEQYF. CDR3 sequence (DNA): TGTGCCAGCAGTAACGGCGGGGGGGGCAGCTACGAGCAGTACTTC. V and J are TRBV6-5 and TRBJ2-7; the match to TRBD2 covers 9 bases. The CDR3 totals 15 residues. CDR1 MNHEY and CDR2 SVGAGI come from the germline V gene. After removal of 5 bases from V and 3 bases from J, the junction contained 8 bases not matched to a gene.

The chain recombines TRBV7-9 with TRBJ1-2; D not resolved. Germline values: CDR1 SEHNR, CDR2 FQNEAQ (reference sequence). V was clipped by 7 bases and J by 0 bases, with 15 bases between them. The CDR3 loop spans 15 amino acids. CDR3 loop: CASTNWGEANYGYTF. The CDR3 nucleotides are TGTGCCAGCACAAACTGGGGAGAAGCTAACTATGGCTACACCTTC. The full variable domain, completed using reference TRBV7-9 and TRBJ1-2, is DTGVSQNPRHKITKRGQNVTFRCDPISEHNRLYWYRQTLGQGPEFLTYFQNEAQLEKSRLLSDRFSAERPKGSFSTLEIQRTEQGDSAMYLCASTNWGEANYGYTFGSGTRLTVV.

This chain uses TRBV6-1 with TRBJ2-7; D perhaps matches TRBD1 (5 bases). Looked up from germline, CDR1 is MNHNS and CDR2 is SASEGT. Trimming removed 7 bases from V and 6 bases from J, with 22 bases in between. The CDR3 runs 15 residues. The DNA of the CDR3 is TGTGCCAGCACCGAGCAGTGGCAGGGTCTGGGCGAGCAGTACTTC. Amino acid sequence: CASTEQWQGLGEQYF.

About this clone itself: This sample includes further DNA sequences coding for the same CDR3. This chain's CDR3 is CASSPLAGANNEQFF. For the CDR3, the DNA is TGTGCCAGCAGCCCCCTAGCGGGGGCGAACAATGAGCAGTTCTTC. The rearrangement uses TRBV4-2 and TRBJ2-1; TRBD2 matches 10 bases. CDR3 size: 15 residues. Unmatched junction bases numbered 5, after V lost 4 bases and J lost 5 bases. CDR1 and CDR2 from the germline V gene are LGHNA and YNFKEQ.

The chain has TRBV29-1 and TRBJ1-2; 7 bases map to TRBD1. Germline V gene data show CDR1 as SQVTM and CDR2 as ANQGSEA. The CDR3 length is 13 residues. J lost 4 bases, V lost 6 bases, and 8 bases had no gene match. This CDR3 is CSVPWTGPYGYTF. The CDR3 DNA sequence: TGCAGCGTCCCCTGGACAGGCCCCTATGGCTACACCTTC.

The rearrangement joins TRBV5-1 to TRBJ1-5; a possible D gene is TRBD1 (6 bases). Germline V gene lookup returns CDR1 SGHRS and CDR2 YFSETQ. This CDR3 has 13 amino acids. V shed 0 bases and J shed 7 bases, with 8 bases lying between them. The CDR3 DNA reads TGCGCCAGCAGCTTGGGGCAGGGGCAGCCCCAGCATTTT. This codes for CASSLGQGQPQHF.

The CDR3 sequence is CAISGQGGNTEAFF. The DNA of the CDR3 is TGTGCCATCAGTGGACAGGGTGGGAACACTGAAGCTTTCTTT. J is TRBJ1-1 and V is TRBV10-3; 7 nucleotides align to TRBD1. The CDR3 is 14 amino acids. Germline V lookup: CDR1 ENHRY, CDR2 SYGVKD. V lost 4 bases, J lost 1 base, and 3 bases stayed unmatched.

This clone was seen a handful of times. DNA for the CDR3: TGCGCCAGCAGCTTGGACAGGGGGAATTCACCCCTCCACTTT. It encodes CASSLDRGNSPLHF. The chain joins TRBV5-1 to TRBJ1-6; 8 bases are shared with TRBD1. This CDR3 region has 14 residues. J lost 7 bases, V lost 0 bases, and 0 bases had no gene match. Germline V gene lookup returns CDR1 SGHRS and CDR2 YFSETQ. Looking up the rest from reference TRBV5-1 and TRBJ1-6 gives the full variable domain: KAGVTQTPRYLIKTRGQQVTLSCSPISGHRSVSWYQQTPGQGLQFLFEYFSETQRNKGNFPGRFSGRQFSNSRSEMNVSTLELGDSALYLCASSLDRGNSPLHFGNGTRLTVT.

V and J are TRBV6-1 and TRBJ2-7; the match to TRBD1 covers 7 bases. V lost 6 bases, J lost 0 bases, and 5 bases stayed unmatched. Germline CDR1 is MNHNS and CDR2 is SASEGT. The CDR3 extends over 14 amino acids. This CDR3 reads CASSQGQLSYEQYF. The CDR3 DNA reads TGTGCCAGCAGCCAGGGACAGCTCTCCTACGAGCAGTACTTC.

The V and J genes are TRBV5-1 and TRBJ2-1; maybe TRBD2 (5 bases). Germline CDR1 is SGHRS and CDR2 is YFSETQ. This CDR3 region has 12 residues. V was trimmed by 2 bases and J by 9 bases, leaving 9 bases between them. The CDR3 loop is CASSFTEGEQFF. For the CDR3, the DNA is TGCGCCAGCAGCTTTACTGAGGGTGAGCAGTTCTTC. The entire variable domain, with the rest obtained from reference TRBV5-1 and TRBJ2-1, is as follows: KAGVTQTPRYLIKTRGQQVTLSCSPISGHRSVSWYQQTPGQGLQFLFEYFSETQRNKGNFPGRFSGRQFSNSRSEMNVSTLELGDSALYLCASSFTEGEQFFGPGTRLTVL.

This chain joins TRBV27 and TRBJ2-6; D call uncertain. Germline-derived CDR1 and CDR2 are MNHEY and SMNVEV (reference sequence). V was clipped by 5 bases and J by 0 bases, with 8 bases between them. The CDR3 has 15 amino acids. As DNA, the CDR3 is TGTGCCAGCAGTCTCTCGTACTCTGGGGCCAACGTCCTGACTTTC. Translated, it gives CASSLSYSGANVLTF.

The CDR3 protein is CSYRRGGQFF. The CDR3 DNA reads TGCAGTTACCGTCGCGGGGGCCAGTTCTTC. This chain joins TRBV20-1 and TRBJ2-1, with TRBD2 as a possible D gene (7 bases). The CDR3 is 10 amino acids. CDR1 DFQATT and CDR2 SNEGSKA come from the germline V gene (reference sequence). The V end lost 8 bases, the J end lost 13 bases, and 15 bases lay between the germline ends.

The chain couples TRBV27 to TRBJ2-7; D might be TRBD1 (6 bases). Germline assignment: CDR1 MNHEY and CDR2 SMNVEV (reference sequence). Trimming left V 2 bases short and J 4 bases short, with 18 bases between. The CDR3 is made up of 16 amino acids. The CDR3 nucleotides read TGTGCCAGCAGTTTAGAGACCCCTAGTCAGGGGTACGAGCAGTACTTC. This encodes CASSLETPSQGYEQYF.

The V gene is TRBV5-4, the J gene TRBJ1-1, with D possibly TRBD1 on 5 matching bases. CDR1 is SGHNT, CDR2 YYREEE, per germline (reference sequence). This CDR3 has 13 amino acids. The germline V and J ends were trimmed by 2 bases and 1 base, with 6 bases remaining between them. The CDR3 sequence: CASSFGQNTEAFF. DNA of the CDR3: TGTGCCAGCAGCTTCGGACAGAACACTGAAGCTTTCTTT.

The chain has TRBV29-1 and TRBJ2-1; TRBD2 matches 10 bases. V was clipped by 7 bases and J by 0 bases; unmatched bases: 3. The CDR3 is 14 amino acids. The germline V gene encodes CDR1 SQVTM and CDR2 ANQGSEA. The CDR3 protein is CSAASGSSYNEQFF. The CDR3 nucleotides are TGCAGCGCCGCTAGCGGGAGCTCCTACAATGAGCAGTTCTTC.

The CDR3 here is CASRKEKKGDGYTF. The CDR3 DNA is TGTGCCAGCAGGAAAGAGAAAAAGGGGGATGGCTACACCTTC. The chain recombines TRBV2 with TRBJ1-2, with a weak D call TRBD1 (6 bases). Deletions cut 6 bases from V and 6 bases from J, with 17 bases between. This CDR3 is built from 14 residues. The germline gives CDR1 SNHLY, CDR2 FYNNEI.

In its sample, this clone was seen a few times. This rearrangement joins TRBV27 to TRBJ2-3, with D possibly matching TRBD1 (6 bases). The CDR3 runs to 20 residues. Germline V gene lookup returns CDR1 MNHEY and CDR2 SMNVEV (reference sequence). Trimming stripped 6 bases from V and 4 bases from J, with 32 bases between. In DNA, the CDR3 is TGTGCCAGCAGAACATGGGGTGCGGGCTTGAGGGGGTCGGAGGCAGATACGCAGTATTTT. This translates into CASRTWGAGLRGSEADTQYF.

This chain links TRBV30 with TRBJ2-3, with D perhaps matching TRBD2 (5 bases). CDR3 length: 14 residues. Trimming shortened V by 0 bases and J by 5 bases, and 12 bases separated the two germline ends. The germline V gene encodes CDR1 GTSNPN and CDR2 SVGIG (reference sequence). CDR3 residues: CAWSVSGFKDTQYF. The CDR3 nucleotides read TGTGCCTGGAGTGTATCGGGGTTTAAAGATACGCAGTATTTT.